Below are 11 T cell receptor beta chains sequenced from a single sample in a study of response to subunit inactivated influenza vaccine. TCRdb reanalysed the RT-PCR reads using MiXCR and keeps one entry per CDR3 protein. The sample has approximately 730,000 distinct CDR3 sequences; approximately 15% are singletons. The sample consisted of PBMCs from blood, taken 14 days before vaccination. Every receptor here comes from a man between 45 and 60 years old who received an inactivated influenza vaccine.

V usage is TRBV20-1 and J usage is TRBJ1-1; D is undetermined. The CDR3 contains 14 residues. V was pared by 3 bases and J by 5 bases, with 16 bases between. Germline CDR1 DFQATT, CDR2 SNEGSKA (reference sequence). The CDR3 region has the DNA TGCAGTGCTAGTAGTGATTCCGTCAGGACTGAAGCTTTCTTT. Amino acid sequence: CSASSDSVRTEAFF.

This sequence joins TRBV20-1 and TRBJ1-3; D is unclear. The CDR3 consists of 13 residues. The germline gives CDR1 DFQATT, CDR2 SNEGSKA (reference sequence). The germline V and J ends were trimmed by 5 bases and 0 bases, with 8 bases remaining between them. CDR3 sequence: CSALRLSGNTIYF. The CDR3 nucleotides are TGCAGTGCTCTGCGGCTCTCTGGAAACACCATATATTTT.

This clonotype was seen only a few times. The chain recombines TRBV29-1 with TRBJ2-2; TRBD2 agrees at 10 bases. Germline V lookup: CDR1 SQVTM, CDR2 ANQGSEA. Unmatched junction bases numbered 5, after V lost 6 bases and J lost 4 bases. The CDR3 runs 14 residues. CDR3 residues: CSVRAGGVTGELFF. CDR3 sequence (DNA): TGCAGCGTCCGAGCGGGAGGGGTCACCGGGGAGCTGTTTTTT.

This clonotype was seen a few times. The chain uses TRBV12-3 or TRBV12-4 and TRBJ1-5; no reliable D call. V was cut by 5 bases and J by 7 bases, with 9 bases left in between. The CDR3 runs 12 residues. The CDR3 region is CASSRSEQPQHF. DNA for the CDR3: TGTGCCAGCAGTCGCAGTGAGCAGCCCCAGCATTTT.

The chain's CDR3 is CASSLKGGGNEQFF. CDR3 DNA sequence: TGCGCCAGCAGCTTGAAAGGGGGAGGCAATGAGCAGTTCTTC. The chain has TRBV5-1 and TRBJ2-1; the D call may be TRBD1 or TRBD2 (6 bases each). The CDR3 sequence is 14 residues long. From germline, CDR1 is SGHRS and CDR2 YFSETQ. Trimming left V 1 base short and J 6 bases short, with 11 bases between.

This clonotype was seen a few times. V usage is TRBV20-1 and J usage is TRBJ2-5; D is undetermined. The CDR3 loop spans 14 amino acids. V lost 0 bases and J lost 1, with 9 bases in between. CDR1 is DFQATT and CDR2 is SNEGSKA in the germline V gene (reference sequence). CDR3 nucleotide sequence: TGCAGTGCTAGAGATCTAGGGTTCCAAGAGACCCAGTACTTC. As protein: CSARDLGFQETQYF.

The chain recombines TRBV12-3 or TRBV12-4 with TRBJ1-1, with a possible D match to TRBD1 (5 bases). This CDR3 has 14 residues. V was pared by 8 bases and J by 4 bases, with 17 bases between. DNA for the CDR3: TGTGCCAGCCGTCCTCAGGGAGGTAGCACTGAAGCTTTCTTT. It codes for CASRPQGGSTEAFF.

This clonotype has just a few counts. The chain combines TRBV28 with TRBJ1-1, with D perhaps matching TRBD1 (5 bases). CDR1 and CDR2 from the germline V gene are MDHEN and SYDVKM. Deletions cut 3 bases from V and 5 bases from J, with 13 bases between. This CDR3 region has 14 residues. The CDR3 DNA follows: TGTGCCAGCAGTTTGGCAGGGAAGGGGACTGAAGCTTTCTTT. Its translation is CASSLAGKGTEAFF.

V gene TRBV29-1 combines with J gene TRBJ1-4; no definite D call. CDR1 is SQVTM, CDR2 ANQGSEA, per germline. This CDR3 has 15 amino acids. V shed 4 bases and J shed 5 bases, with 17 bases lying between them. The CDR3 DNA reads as TGCAGCGTTGCCCCCCTGGCAGGCGGCAATGAAAAACTGTTTTTT. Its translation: CSVAPLAGGNEKLFF.

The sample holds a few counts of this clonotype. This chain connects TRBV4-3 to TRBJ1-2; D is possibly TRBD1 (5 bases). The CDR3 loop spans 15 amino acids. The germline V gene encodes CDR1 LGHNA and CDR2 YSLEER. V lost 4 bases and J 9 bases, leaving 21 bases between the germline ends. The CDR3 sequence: CASSPSRDASMSYTF. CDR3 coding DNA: TGCGCCAGCAGCCCAAGCCGGGACGCGTCTATGAGCTACACCTTC.

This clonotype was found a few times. Written as DNA, the CDR3 is TGTGCCAGCAGTACCCCAGGGACAGATACGCAGTATTTT. Its protein product is CASSTPGTDTQYF. The gene calls are TRBV7-2 and TRBJ2-3, with D possibly matching TRBD1 (5 bases). This CDR3 spans 13 amino acids. Looked up from germline, CDR1 is SGHTA and CDR2 is FQGNSA. V shed 6 bases and J shed 3 bases, with 10 bases lying between them.